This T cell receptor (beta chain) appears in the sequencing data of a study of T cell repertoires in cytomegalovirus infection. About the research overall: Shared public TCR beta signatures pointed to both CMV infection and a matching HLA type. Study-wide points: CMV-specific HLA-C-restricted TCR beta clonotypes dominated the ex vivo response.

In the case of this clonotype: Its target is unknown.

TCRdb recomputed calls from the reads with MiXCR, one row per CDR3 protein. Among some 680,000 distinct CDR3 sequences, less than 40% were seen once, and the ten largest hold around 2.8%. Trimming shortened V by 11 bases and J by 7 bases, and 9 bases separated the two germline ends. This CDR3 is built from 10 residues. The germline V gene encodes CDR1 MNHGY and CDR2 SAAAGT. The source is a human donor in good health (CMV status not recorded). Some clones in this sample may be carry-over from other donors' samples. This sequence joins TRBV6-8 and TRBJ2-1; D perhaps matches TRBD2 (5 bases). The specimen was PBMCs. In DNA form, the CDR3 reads TGTGCCGGCACGGGAAATGAGCAGTTCTTC. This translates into CAGTGNEQFF.